A single sample is the source of the 25 T cell receptor beta chains below, sequenced in a study of blood T cells in healthy people across ages. A J-beta primer mix and a sample-barcoded 5' primer were used in a second PCR of roughly 7 to 12 cycles. TCRdb processed the 5' RACE reads anew with MiXCR; each CDR3 protein has one entry. Altogether almost 550,000 distinct CDR3 sequences are present, about 25% being singletons, with the ten largest covering 8.7%. These data were likewise used in another study, on T cells of mothers and their children.

The sequenced sample consisted of blood. The receptors were gathered from a boy aged 5 to 17 in good health.

The chain carries TRBV7-9 and TRBJ1-4; 7 bases are shared with TRBD1. This CDR3 is built from 14 residues. J lost 12 bases, V lost 5 bases, and 12 bases had no gene match. In germline, CDR1 is SEHNR, CDR2 FQNEAQ (reference sequence). The CDR3 loop is CASSVPGQREELFF. The DNA for the CDR3 is TGTGCCAGCAGCGTACCGGGACAGAGAGAAGAACTGTTTTTT.

The chain combines TRBV7-9 with TRBJ2-1; 11 bases are shared with TRBD2. Germline V lookup: CDR1 SEHNR, CDR2 FQNEAQ (reference sequence). Trimming took 5 bases from V and 3 from J; bases not matched to a gene: 6. The CDR3 extends over 16 amino acids. The CDR3 reads CASSKLAGVNYNEQFF. DNA for the CDR3: TGTGCCAGCAGCAAACTAGCGGGAGTTAACTACAATGAGCAGTTCTTC.

The V call is TRBV7-3, the J call TRBJ2-1, with D perhaps matching TRBD2 (6 bases). V was trimmed by 5 bases and J by 0 bases, leaving 23 bases between them. This CDR3 comprises 19 residues. Germline V CDR1 and CDR2: SGHTA, FQGTGA. CDR3 sequence reads: CASSQTGVGLISSYNEQFF. For the CDR3, the DNA is TGTGCCAGCAGCCAAACGGGCGTGGGACTCATCAGCTCCTACAATGAGCAGTTCTTC.

The V and J genes are TRBV20-1 and TRBJ2-3, with TRBD2 matching over 9 bases. Germline V gives CDR1 DFQATT, CDR2 SNEGSKA (reference sequence). J was trimmed by 5 bases and V by 3 bases; bases with no gene match: 15. CDR3 length: 17 residues. For the CDR3, the DNA is TGCAGTGCTAGCAGGGAGACTAGCGGACACCTAGGAGATACGCAGTATTTT. It yields the protein CSASRETSGHLGDTQYF.

The chain's CDR3 is CASGLVVRGANYGYTF. The CDR3 bases are TGTGCTAGTGGTTTGGTAGTGAGGGGAGCTAACTATGGCTACACCTTC. The rearrangement links TRBV12-5 to TRBJ1-2; D is possibly TRBD1 (5 bases). Germline V CDR1 and CDR2: LGHNT, FRNRAP. Trimming removed 0 bases from V and 0 bases from J, with 11 bases in between. The CDR3 length is 16 residues. Supplemented by reference TRBV12-5 and TRBJ1-2, the full variable domain reads DARVTQTPRHKVTEMGQEVTMRCQPILGHNTVFWYRQTMMQGLELLAYFRNRAPLDDSGMPKDRFSAEMPDATLATLKIQPSEPRDSAVYFCASGLVVRGANYGYTFGSGTRLTVV.

This clonotype was picked up a small number of times. This may be a read error: a much more frequent sequence differs by one nucleotide. The rearrangement uses TRBV27 and TRBJ2-5; 15 bases map to TRBD2. The CDR3 is 15 residues long. V lost 5 bases to trimming and J lost 4 bases; unmatched junction nucleotides: 2. In germline, CDR1 is MNHEY, CDR2 SMNVEV (reference sequence). CDR3 protein: CASSGLAGGRETQYF. Here the CDR3 DNA reads TGTGCCAGCAGTGGACTAGCGGGGGGGCGAGAGACCCAGTACTTC.

CDR3 amino acids: CSASSLQGANTGELFF. CDR3 coding DNA: TGCAGTGCTAGTTCTCTACAGGGGGCGAACACCGGGGAGCTGTTTTTT. This rearrangement joins TRBV20-1 to TRBJ2-2; 8 bases align to TRBD1. CDR3 size: 16 residues. J lost 0 bases, V lost 3 bases, and 6 bases had no gene match. Germline lookup yields CDR1 DFQATT and CDR2 SNEGSKA (reference sequence).

This clonotype was observed many times. V usage is TRBV7-8 and J usage is TRBJ2-1; a possible D gene is TRBD2 (6 bases). Trimming cost V 0 bases and J 7 bases, with 13 bases left between them. Germline values: CDR1 SGHVS, CDR2 FQNEAQ. This CDR3 spans 15 amino acids. CDR3 in DNA: TGTGCCAGCAGCTTAGCGGGGGGACCGGGGAATGAGCAGTTCTTC. This encodes CASSLAGGPGNEQFF.

This sequence joins TRBV24-1 and TRBJ2-1, with 8 bases matching TRBD2. The V gene end was trimmed by 0 bases and the J gene end by 6 bases; junction bases not matched to a gene: 12. Germline lookup yields CDR1 KGHDR and CDR2 SFDVKD. The length of the CDR3 is 18 residues. This chain's CDR3 is CATSDLLTGSGSVNEQFF. DNA of the CDR3: TGTGCCACCAGTGATTTGCTTACGGGGAGCGGGAGCGTCAATGAGCAGTTCTTC.

This chain links TRBV28 with TRBJ1-2; D is undetermined. V lost 5 bases to trimming and J lost 4 bases, with 17 bases between them. The length of the CDR3 is 15 residues. Germline CDR1 is MDHEN and CDR2 is SYDVKM. CDR3 residues: CASSPTDGKSYGYTF. CDR3 sequence (DNA): TGTGCCAGCAGTCCTACCGACGGGAAGAGCTATGGCTACACCTTC.

This sequence joins TRBV6-2 or TRBV6-3 and TRBJ2-7; D is perhaps TRBD1 (5 bases). With 6 bases removed from V and 0 bases from J, the gap between germline ends came to 15 bases. This CDR3 comprises 15 residues. Per the germline V gene, CDR1 is MNHEY and CDR2 is SVGEGT. This chain's CDR3 is CASSLLRQSSYEQYF. CDR3 in DNA: TGTGCCAGCAGCTTACTCCGACAGAGCTCCTACGAGCAGTACTTC.

The CDR3 sequence is CASSDSGHSLSSYNSPLHF. As DNA, the CDR3 is TGTGCCAGCAGTGACAGCGGACATTCCCTTAGCTCCTATAATTCACCCCTCCACTTT. The chain links TRBV6-4 to TRBJ1-6; the D gene is possibly TRBD1 (5 bases). Germline V CDR1 and CDR2: MRHNA, SNTAGT. The CDR3 has 19 residues. V lost 2 bases and J lost 0, with 17 bases in between.

This clonotype was seen only a few times. This rearrangement joins TRBV5-1 to TRBJ2-5; D gene uncertain. The CDR3 covers 12 residues. CDR1 SGHRS and CDR2 YFSETQ come from the germline V gene. Trimming removed 4 bases at V and 5 bases at J, with 9 bases between. The CDR3 coding sequence is TGCGCCAGCAGCGAAGAGCTGGAGACCCAGTACTTC. Translated: CASSEELETQYF.

This clonotype has just a few counts. The chain combines TRBV9 with TRBJ2-6; no reliable D call. Deletions cut 2 bases from V and 0 bases from J, with 12 bases between. CDR3 length equals 17 residues. Germline lookup yields CDR1 SGDLS and CDR2 YYNGEE. The chain's CDR3 is CASSVFRQTSGANVLTF. The CDR3 coding sequence is TGTGCCAGCAGCGTTTTCCGCCAAACCTCTGGGGCCAACGTCCTGACTTTC.

In the case of this clonotype: The junction and the germline gene differ at one end; a read error may be behind it. This rearrangement joins TRBV7-2 to TRBJ2-5; D not certain. This CDR3 contains 14 residues. Germline V gives CDR1 SGHTA, CDR2 FQGNSA. The CDR3 DNA is TGTGCCTGCAGCTCCACCAGCGCCCAAGAGACCCAGTACTTC. Its protein product is CACSSTSAQETQYF.

CDR3 in DNA: TGTGCCAGCAGGATCGGGGGGACATCGTCCTACGAGCAGTACTTC. Translated, it gives CASRIGGTSSYEQYF. V is TRBV28 and J is TRBJ2-5; maybe TRBD2 (7 bases). With the DNA end fitting TRBJ2-7 better, the J assignment may be wrong. Germline V gives CDR1 MDHEN, CDR2 SYDVKM. CDR3 length: 15 residues.

This clonotype was seen a handful of times. This chain uses TRBV7-2 with TRBJ1-6; D remains unclear. Germline CDR1 reads SGHTA; CDR2 reads FQGNSA. V was trimmed by 5 bases and J by 8 bases, leaving 10 bases between them. There are 13 residues in the CDR3. The CDR3 DNA follows: TGTGCCAGCAGCCCGCGAGACGATTCACCCCTCCACTTT. Translation: CASSPRDDSPLHF.

This sequence joins TRBV20-1 and TRBJ1-2; D uncertain. Trimming cost V 2 bases and J 0 bases, with 10 bases left between them. The CDR3 has 14 residues. CDR1 DFQATT and CDR2 SNEGSKA come from the germline V gene (reference sequence). CDR3 DNA: TGCAGTGCTAGACTCCGGGAATCTAACTATGGCTACACCTTC. This encodes CSARLRESNYGYTF.

This clonotype appeared a few times. The chain has TRBV9 and TRBJ2-5; 9 nucleotides align to TRBD1. Germline CDR1 is SGDLS and CDR2 is YYNGEE. This CDR3 is built from 14 residues. J gave up 11 bases and V 5 bases, and 13 bases lay outside the gene matches. CDR3 protein: CASSIGTGPYKQYF. CDR3 nucleotides: TGTGCCAGCAGTATCGGGACAGGGCCCTACAAGCAGTACTTC. Drawing the rest from reference TRBV9 and TRBJ2-5, the complete variable domain is DSGVTQTPKHLITATGQRVTLRCSPRSGDLSVYWYQQSLDQGLQFLIQYYNGEERAKGNILERFSAQQFPDLHSELNLSSLELGDSALYFCASSIGTGPYKQYFGPGTRLLVL.

This clonotype has just a few counts. This chain uses TRBV29-1 with TRBJ2-3; possibly TRBD2 for D (6 bases). The germline V and J ends were trimmed by 7 bases and 2 bases, with 25 bases remaining between them. This CDR3 has 17 residues. Germline CDR1 reads SQVTM; CDR2 reads ANQGSEA. CDR3 amino acids: CSGRGSAEESPTDTQYF. For the CDR3, the DNA is TGCAGCGGGCGGGGTAGCGCGGAAGAAAGCCCCACAGATACGCAGTATTTT.

The rearrangement uses TRBV20-1 and TRBJ2-7; 11 nucleotides align to TRBD2. CDR1 DFQATT and CDR2 SNEGSKA come from the germline V gene (reference sequence). V gave up 1 base and J gave up 0 bases; unmatched junction bases: 5. This CDR3 has 16 residues. The CDR3: CSARGTSGGSSYEQYF. The CDR3 DNA reads TGCAGTGCTAGAGGAACTAGCGGGGGTAGCTCCTACGAGCAGTACTTC.

The chain couples TRBV9 to TRBJ2-1; D is uncertain. The CDR3 loop spans 15 amino acids. Trimming removed 4 bases from V and 7 bases from J, with 18 bases in between. In germline, CDR1 is SGDLS, CDR2 YYNGEE. The CDR3 DNA reads TGTGCCAGCAGCTCTCACCGTAATCCCGGGAATGAGCAGTTCTTC. Protein product: CASSSHRNPGNEQFF. Full variable domain (remainder filled in from reference TRBV9 and TRBJ2-1): DSGVTQTPKHLITATGQRVTLRCSPRSGDLSVYWYQQSLDQGLQFLIQYYNGEERAKGNILERFSAQQFPDLHSELNLSSLELGDSALYFCASSSHRNPGNEQFFGPGTRLTVL.

This clonotype was counted ten times or more. The CDR3 region is CSVDSFGGAQETQYF. CDR3 nucleotide sequence: TGCAGCGTCGACTCCTTTGGGGGGGCACAAGAGACCCAGTACTTC. The rearrangement links TRBV29-1 to TRBJ2-5, with D possibly TRBD2 on 7 matching bases. Per germline, CDR1 SQVTM and CDR2 ANQGSEA. The V and J ends lost 6 bases and 2 bases respectively, with 19 bases between them. The CDR3 spans 15 residues.

V usage is TRBV6-2 or TRBV6-3 and J usage is TRBJ2-2; possible D gene TRBD1, 5 bases. The germline gives CDR1 MNHEY, CDR2 SVGEGT. V was pared by 2 bases and J by 4 bases, with 8 bases between. This CDR3 is 14 amino acids long. This CDR3 is CASSYGRATGELFF. The CDR3 DNA follows: TGTGCCAGCAGTTACGGCAGGGCCACCGGGGAGCTGTTTTTT.

This clonotype occurred a few times. V and J are TRBV27 and TRBJ1-2; D is perhaps TRBD1 (5 bases). Germline CDR1 is MNHEY and CDR2 is SMNVEV (reference sequence). The CDR3 spans 15 residues. The V end was cut by 1 base, the J end by 7 bases, with 16 bases between. The CDR3 sequence: CASSLFSPSGGGYTF. CDR3 bases: TGTGCCAGCAGTTTATTTTCCCCCAGTGGGGGTGGCTACACCTTC.